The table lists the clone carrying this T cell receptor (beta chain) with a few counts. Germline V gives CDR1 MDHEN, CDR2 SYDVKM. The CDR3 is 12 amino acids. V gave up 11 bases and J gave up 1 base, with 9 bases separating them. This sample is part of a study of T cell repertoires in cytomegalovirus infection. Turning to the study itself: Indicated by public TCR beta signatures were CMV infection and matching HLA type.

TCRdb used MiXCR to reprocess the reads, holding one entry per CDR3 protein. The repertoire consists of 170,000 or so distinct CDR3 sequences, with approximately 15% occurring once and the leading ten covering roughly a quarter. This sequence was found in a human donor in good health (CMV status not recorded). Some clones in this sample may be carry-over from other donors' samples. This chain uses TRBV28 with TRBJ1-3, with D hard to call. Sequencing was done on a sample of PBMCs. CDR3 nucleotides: TGTGCCGCGGGGAAGTCTGGAAACACCATATATTTT. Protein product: CAAGKSGNTIYF.